These 13 T cell receptor beta chains were sequenced from one sample in a study of radiation and T cells in renal cell carcinoma (TCRdb year 2020). Sample time point, as interpreted from the label and publication: blood 4 weeks post-SBRT, at nephrectomy. Sample treatment or condition, as interpreted from the label and publication: 15 Gy SBRT to primary tumor, nephrectomy 4 weeks later. Libraries were built with the immunoSEQ multiplex PCR assay. This is the immuneACCESS table as TCRdb keeps it, with only in-frame sequences that have V and J called. A part of the clones is gone; compared with another copy, unresolved V genes explain less than half, and the rest is unexplained. The table for this sample lists some 30,000 clones; over 70% of them were counted only once. The ten largest clones add up to approximately 30% of the sample. The material was blood, obtained from a patient whose treatment included radiotherapy and nephrectomy. Every receptor here comes from a man in his 60s with renal cell carcinoma.

V is TRBV5-1 and J is TRBJ2-1; the D is unclear. CDR1 and CDR2 from the germline V gene are SGHRS and YFSETQ. CDR3 length equals 11 residues. Between the trimmed V and J ends, which lost 0 bases and 8 bases, there was a span of 3 bases. The CDR3: CASSLAYEQFF. Here the CDR3 DNA reads TGCGCCAGCAGCTTGGCGTATGAGCAGTTCTTC. Supplemented by reference TRBV5-1 and TRBJ2-1, the full variable domain reads KAGVTQTPRYLIKTRGQQVTLSCSPISGHRSVSWYQQTPGQGLQFLFEYFSETQRNKGNFPGRFSGRQFSNSRSEMNVSTLELGDSALYLCASSLAYEQFFGPGTRLTVL.

The rearrangement uses TRBV14 and TRBJ1-1; no firm D call. The CDR3 totals 14 residues. The V end was cut by 9 bases, the J end by 0 bases, with 14 bases between. Germline CDR1 is SGHDN and CDR2 is FVKESK. As DNA, the CDR3 is TGTGCCAGTTCCAGGCGGGCCATGAACACTGAAGCTTTCTTT. Its translation is CASSRRAMNTEAFF.

This clone has only one observation. The chain links TRBV30 to TRBJ2-5; D gene unclear. V lost 3 bases and J lost 4, with 6 bases in between. Germline V gene lookup returns CDR1 GTSNPN and CDR2 SVGIG (reference sequence). The CDR3 is 11 residues long. CDR3 DNA sequence: TGTGCCTGGAGCGTACGAGAGACCCAGTACTTC. Amino acids: CAWSVRETQYF.

With regard to this clone: The junction departs from the called germline gene at one end, perhaps through a read error. J is TRBJ2-2 and V is TRBV5-6, with D possibly TRBD2 on 6 matching bases. Germline values: CDR1 SGHDT, CDR2 YYEEEE. The CDR3 contains 18 residues. In DNA form, the CDR3 reads TGCGCCAGCAGCCTGTTAGGTCTAGCCGTGGGGGGCACCGGGGAGCTGTTTTTT. Protein product: CASSLLGLAVGGTGELFF.

This chain links TRBV9 with TRBJ1-2, with a tentative D call TRBD1 (6 bases). The CDR3 extends over 14 amino acids. Germline-derived CDR1 and CDR2 are SGDLS and YYNGEE. Trimming took 0 bases from V and 8 from J, leaving 14 bases between them. The CDR3 protein is CASSVERDTGGYTF. The CDR3 region has the DNA TGTGCCAGCAGCGTAGAGCGGGACACGGGGGGCTACACCTTC.

This chain links TRBV2 with TRBJ2-3; weak D call: TRBD2 (5 bases). CDR3 size: 18 residues. V was pared by 6 bases and J by 0 bases, with 22 bases between. Germline CDR1 SNHLY, CDR2 FYNNEI. CDR3 residues: CASRDPRSSGLSTDTQYF. CDR3 in DNA: TGTGCCAGCAGGGACCCCCGGAGCAGCGGCTTAAGCACAGATACGCAGTATTTT.

Within the sample, this clone is medium-sized (0.01 to 0.1%). This sample also contains other DNA sequences that code for the same CDR3. The chain has TRBV4-2 and TRBJ1-2; possibly TRBD1 for D (6 bases). Germline loops: CDR1 LGHNA, CDR2 YNFKEQ. The V gene lost 3 bases and the J gene lost 5 bases, with 19 bases spanning the gap. The CDR3 spans 16 residues. This CDR3 reads CASSQGPQGPMYGYTF. CDR3 DNA sequence: TGTGCCAGCAGCCAGGGCCCCCAGGGGCCCATGTATGGCTACACCTTC.

This clone has a single count. CDR3 amino acids: CASSPRASPDTQYF. The CDR3 nucleotides read TGTGCCAGTAGTCCCCGTGCTAGCCCGGATACGCAGTATTTT. V usage is TRBV19 and J usage is TRBJ2-3, with D possibly matching TRBD2 (5 bases). V shed 5 bases and J shed 6 bases, with 15 bases lying between them. Germline V gene lookup returns CDR1 LNHDA and CDR2 SQIVND (reference sequence). CDR3 size: 14 residues.

The chain carries TRBV19 and TRBJ2-6, with 9 nucleotides matching TRBD1. The CDR3 runs 17 residues. Germline V gene data show CDR1 as LNHDA and CDR2 as SQIVND (reference sequence). V shed 3 bases, J shed 2 bases, and the junction held 5 bases outside the gene matches. This CDR3 reads CASSIRTGVAGANVLTF. Written as DNA, the CDR3 is TGTGCCAGTAGTATCCGGACAGGGGTTGCTGGGGCCAACGTCCTGACTTTC.

The chain couples TRBV7-2 to TRBJ1-4; D is uncertain. Trimming took off 1 base at V and 10 bases at J, with 7 bases between the two ends. The CDR3 loop spans 12 amino acids. Germline-derived CDR1 and CDR2 are SGHTA and FQGNSA. Here the CDR3 reads CASSLVGGKLFF. CDR3 sequence (DNA): TGTGCCAGCAGCTTAGTAGGTGGAAAACTGTTTTTT.

This clone was counted a single time. This sequence joins TRBV27 and TRBJ1-4, with 7 positions matching TRBD1. The CDR3 totals 19 residues. V shed 6 bases and J 2 bases; nucleotides not matched to a gene: 18. Germline V gene sequence: CDR1 MNHEY, CDR2 SMNVEV (reference sequence). CDR3 sequence: CASRLRGRGFDSTNEKLFF. CDR3 bases: TGTGCCAGCAGATTGAGGGGGCGCGGCTTTGATTCTACTAATGAAAAACTGTTTTTT.

This clone was detected once. The V call is TRBV7-9, the J call TRBJ2-2; D might be TRBD2 (6 bases). Germline V CDR1 and CDR2: SEHNR, FQNEAQ (reference sequence). V was cut by 6 bases and J by 1 base, with 15 bases left in between. The CDR3 sequence is 16 residues long. The chain's CDR3 is CASREGRTQNTGELFF. For the CDR3, the DNA is TGTGCCAGCAGGGAGGGGAGGACCCAGAACACCGGGGAGCTGTTTTTT.

The rearrangement uses TRBV18 and TRBJ1-4, with no clear D. The germline gives CDR1 KGHSH, CDR2 LQKENI. The V end lost 3 bases, the J end lost 5 bases, and 13 bases lay between the germline ends. CDR3 length equals 15 residues. The CDR3, as DNA: TGTGCCAGCTCACCGTACCAGATACCGAATGAAAAACTGTTTTTT. Protein: CASSPYQIPNEKLFF.